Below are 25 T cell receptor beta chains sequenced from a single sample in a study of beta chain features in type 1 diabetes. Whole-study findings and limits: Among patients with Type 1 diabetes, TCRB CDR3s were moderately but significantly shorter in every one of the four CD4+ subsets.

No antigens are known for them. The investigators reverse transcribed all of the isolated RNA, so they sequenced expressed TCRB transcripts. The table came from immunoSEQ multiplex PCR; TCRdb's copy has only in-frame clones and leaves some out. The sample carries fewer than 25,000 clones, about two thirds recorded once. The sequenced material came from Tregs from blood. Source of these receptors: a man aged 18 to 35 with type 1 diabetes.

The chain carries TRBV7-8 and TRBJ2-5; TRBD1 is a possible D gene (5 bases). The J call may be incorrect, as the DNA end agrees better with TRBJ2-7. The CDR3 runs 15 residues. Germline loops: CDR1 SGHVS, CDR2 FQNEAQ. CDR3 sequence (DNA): TGTGCCAGCAGCTTAATCCAGGGATCAAGTTACGAGCAGTACTTC. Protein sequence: CASSLIQGSSYEQYF.

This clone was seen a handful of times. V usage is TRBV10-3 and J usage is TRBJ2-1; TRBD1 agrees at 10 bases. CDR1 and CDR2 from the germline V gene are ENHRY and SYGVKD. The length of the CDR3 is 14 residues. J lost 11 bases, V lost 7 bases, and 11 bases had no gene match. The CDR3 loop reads CAITKGTGESKQFF. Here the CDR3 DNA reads TGTGCCATCACCAAAGGGACAGGGGAGAGCAAGCAGTTCTTC.

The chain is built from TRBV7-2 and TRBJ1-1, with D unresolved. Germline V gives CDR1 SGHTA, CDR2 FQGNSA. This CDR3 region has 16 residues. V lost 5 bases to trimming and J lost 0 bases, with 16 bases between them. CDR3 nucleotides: TGTGCCAGCAGCCCCGCGGGCCGGAGGGTGAACACTGAAGCTTTCTTT. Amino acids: CASSPAGRRVNTEAFF.

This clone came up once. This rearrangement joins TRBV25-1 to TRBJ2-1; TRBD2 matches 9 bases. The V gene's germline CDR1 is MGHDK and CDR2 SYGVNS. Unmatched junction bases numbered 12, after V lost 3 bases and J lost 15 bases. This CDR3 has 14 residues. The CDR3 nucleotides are TGTGCCAGCAGTGATAATTTAGGCGGGAGGGCCCCGTTCTTC. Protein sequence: CASSDNLGGRAPFF.

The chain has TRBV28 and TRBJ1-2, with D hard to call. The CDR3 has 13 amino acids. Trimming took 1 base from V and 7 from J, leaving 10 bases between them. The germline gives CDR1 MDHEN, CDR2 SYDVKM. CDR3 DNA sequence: TGTGCCAGCAGTTTATTACGGGGAGCTGGCTACACCTTC. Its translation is CASSLLRGAGYTF.

In nucleotides, the CDR3 is TGTGCCAGCAGCCTCCGGACAGGGATCAACTACGAGCAGTACTTC. This codes for CASSLRTGINYEQYF. V and J are TRBV14 and TRBJ2-7; 8 bases fit TRBD1. From germline, CDR1 is SGHDN and CDR2 FVKESK. V shed 4 bases and J 3 bases; nucleotides not matched to a gene: 8. The CDR3 has 15 amino acids.

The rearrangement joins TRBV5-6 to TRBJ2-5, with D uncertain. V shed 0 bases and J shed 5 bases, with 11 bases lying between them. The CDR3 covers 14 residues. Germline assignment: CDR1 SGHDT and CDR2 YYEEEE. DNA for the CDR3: TGTGCCAGCAGCTTGGGTCCCTTGGAGGAGACCCAGTACTTC. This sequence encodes CASSLGPLEETQYF.

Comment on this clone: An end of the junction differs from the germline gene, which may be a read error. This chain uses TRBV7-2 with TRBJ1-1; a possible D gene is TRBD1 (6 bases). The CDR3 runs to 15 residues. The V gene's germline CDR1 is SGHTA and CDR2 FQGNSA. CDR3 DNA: TGTGCCAGCAGCCGGCAGTGGAGGGGGGGAACACTGAAGCTTTTT. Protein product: CASSRQWRGGTLKLF.

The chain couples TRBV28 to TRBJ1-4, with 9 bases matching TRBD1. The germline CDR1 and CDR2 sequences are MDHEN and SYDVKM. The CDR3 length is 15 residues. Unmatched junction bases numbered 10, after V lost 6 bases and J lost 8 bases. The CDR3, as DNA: TGTGCCAGCAGCCGGCTACAGGGGGCGAGGGAAAAACTGTTTTTT. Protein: CASSRLQGAREKLFF.

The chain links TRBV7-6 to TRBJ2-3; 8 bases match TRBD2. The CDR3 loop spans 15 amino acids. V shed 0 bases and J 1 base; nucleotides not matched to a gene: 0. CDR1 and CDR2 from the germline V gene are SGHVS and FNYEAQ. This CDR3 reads CASSLASGGTDTQYF. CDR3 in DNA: TGTGCCAGCAGCTTAGCTAGCGGGGGCACAGATACGCAGTATTTT.

This CDR3 reads CSSLDRSSYNEQFF. The CDR3 DNA follows: TGCAGTTCTCTGGACAGGAGCTCCTACAATGAGCAGTTCTTC. This chain uses TRBV29-1 with TRBJ2-1; 7 nucleotides match TRBD1. The CDR3 totals 14 residues. CDR1 is SQVTM, CDR2 ANQGSEA, per germline.

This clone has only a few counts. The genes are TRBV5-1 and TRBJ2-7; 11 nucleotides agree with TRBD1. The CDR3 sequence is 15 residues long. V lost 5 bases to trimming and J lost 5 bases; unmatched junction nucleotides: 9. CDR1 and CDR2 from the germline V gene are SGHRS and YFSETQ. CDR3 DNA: TGCGCCAGCAGTACTTCCGGGACAGGGGGAGACGAGCAGTACTTC. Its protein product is CASSTSGTGGDEQYF.

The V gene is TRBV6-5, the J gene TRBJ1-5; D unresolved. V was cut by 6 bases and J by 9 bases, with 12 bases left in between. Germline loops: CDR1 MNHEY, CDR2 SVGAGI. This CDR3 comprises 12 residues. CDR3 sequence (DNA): TGTGCCAGCAGCCCTCTAGCGGGGCCCCAGCATTTT. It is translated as CASSPLAGPQHF.

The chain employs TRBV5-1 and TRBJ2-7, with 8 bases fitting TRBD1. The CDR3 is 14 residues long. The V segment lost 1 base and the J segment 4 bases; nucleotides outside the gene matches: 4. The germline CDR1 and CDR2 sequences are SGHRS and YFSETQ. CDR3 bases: TGCGCCAGCAGCTTGCCAGGGGGCGTATACGAGCAGTACTTC. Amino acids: CASSLPGGVYEQYF.

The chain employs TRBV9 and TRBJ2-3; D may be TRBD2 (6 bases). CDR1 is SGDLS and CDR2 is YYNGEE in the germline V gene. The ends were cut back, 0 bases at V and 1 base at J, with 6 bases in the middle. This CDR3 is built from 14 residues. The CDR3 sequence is CASSVASGTDTQYF. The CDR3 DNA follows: TGTGCCAGCAGCGTAGCTAGCGGCACAGATACGCAGTATTTT.

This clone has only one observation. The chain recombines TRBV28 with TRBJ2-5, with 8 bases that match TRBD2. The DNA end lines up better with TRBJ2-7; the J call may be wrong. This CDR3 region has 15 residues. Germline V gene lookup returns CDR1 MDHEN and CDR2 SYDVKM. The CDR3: CASSSPSGGGGEQYF. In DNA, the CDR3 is TGTGCCAGCAGTAGTCCCAGCGGGGGAGGCGGCGAGCAGTACTTC.

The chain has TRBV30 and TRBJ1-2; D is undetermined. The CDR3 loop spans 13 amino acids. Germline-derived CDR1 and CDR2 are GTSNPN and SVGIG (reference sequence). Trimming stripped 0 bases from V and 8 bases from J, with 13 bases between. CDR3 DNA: TGTGCCTGGAGTGTATTTGAATCGAGGGGCTACACCTTC. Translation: CAWSVFESRGYTF.

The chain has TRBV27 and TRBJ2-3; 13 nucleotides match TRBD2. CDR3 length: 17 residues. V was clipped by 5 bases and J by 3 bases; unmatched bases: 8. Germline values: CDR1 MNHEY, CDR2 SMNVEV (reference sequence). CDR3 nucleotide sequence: TGTGCCAGCAGTCCAGTACCGGGACTAGCGGGAACAGATACGCAGTATTTT. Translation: CASSPVPGLAGTDTQYF.

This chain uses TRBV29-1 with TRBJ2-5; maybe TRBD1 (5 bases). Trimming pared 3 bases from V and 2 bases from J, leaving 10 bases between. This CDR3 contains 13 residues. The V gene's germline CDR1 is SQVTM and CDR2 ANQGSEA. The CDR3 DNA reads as TGCAGCGTTGAGGGGCTGCGACAAGAGACCCAGTACTTC. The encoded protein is CSVEGLRQETQYF.

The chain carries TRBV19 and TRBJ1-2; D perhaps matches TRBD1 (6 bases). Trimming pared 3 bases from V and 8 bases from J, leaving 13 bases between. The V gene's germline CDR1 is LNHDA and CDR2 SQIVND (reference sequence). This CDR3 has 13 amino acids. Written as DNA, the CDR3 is TGTGCCAGTAGTATTGCGGGGGGCGGCGGCTACACCTTC. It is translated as CASSIAGGGGYTF. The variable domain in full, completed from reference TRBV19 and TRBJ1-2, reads DGGITQSPKYLFRKEGQNVTLSCEQNLNHDAMYWYRQDPGQGLRLIYYSQIVNDFQKGDIAEGYSVSREKKESFPLTVTSAQKNPTAFYLCASSIAGGGGYTFGSGTRLTVV.

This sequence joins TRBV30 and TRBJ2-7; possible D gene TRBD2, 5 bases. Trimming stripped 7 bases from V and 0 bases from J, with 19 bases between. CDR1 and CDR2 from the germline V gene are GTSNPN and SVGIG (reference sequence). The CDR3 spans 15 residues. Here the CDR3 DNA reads TGTGCCTTTACCCCGGGCGGGTTATACTCCTACGAGCAGTACTTC. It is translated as CAFTPGGLYSYEQYF.

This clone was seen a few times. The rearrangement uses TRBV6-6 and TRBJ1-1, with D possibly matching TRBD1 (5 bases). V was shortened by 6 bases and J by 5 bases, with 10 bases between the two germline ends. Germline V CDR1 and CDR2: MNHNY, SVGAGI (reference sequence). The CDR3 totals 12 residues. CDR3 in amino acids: CASRDGGTEAFF. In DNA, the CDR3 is TGTGCCAGCAGGGACGGGGGTACTGAAGCTTTCTTT.

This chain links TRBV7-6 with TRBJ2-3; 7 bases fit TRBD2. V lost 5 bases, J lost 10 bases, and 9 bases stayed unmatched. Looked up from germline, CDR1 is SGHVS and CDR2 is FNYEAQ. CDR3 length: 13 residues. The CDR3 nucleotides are TGTGCCAGCAGCCTCCGTTGGGCGGGGGCGCAGTATTTT. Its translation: CASSLRWAGAQYF.

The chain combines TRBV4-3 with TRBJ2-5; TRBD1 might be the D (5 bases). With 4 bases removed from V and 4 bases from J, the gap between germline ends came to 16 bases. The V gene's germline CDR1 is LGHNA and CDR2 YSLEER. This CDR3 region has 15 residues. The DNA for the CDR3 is TGCGCCAGCAGCCGGGGCGAGGTCAACTCAGAGACCCAGTACTTC. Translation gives CASSRGEVNSETQYF.

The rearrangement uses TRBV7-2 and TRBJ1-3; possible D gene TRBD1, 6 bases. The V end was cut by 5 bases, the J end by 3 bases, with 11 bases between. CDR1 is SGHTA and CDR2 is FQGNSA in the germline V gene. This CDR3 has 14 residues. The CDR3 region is CASSVRGSGNTIYF. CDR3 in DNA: TGTGCCAGCAGCGTCAGGGGCAGTGGAAACACCATATATTTT.